This T cell receptor beta chain was sequenced for a study of blood T cells in healthy people across ages. Regarding the study as a whole: Naive CD4+ cells and diversity were both higher in long-lived donors than in aged donors. What prevented conclusive comparison of naive and antigen-experienced cells was that PBMCs were unsorted. While age rose, TCR beta diversity per million T cells dropped in a roughly linear way.

Alongside a J-beta primer mix, a sample-barcoded 5' primer served in a second PCR lasting 7 to 11 cycles. TCRdb re-called the 5' RACE reads through MiXCR, storing one row per CDR3 protein. The repertoire holds 1.5 million to 1.9 million distinct CDR3 sequences, with 35% to 45% as singletons. About this clonotype: Its antigen remains unknown.

V gave up 0 bases and J gave up 6 bases, with 7 bases separating them. Germline V CDR1 and CDR2: SGDLS, YYNGEE. CDR3 length: 13 amino acids. The sequencing sample was made of blood. The sequence was collected from a woman between 18 and 30 years old in good health. The chain links TRBV9 to TRBJ1-5; D is undetermined. The CDR3 DNA sequence: TGTGCCAGCAGCGTAGCATCCCTTCAGCCCCAGCATTTT. This translates into CASSVASLQPQHF.